This T cell receptor (beta chain) stems from a study of cytomegalovirus exposure and HLA in healthy donors (TCRdb year 2017). A note on the overall study: According to an earlier analysis of 550 to 700 of the donors, roughly 180 million T cells yielded 117 million unique TCR beta sequences and about 300 Gb of sequence data. An early release covering around 630 HLA-typed donors comprised about 300 gigabases of sequencing data and 65 million to 100 million unique TCR sequences. The genetic ancestry cluster associated with self-reported Caucasian donors included over 65% of the approximately 430 genotyped donors. The study aimed to test whether signatures of past pathogen exposure could be identified by cataloging public T cell receptors. The study used immunosequencing to profile the T cell repertoires of several hundred subjects and linked those repertoires to cytomegalovirus serostatus. In addition to the first cohort of around 670 subjects, a separate validation cohort of 130 or so different subjects was used. To predict cytomegalovirus infection status, the study combined high-throughput TCR immunosequencing, statistical association of individual TCRs with disease status, and machine learning. A later analysis re-analyzed previously published TCR beta repertoires from 666 donors and added high-resolution HLA genotyping to study TCR occurrence patterns. The later analysis used no new phenotypic data to find candidate immune exposures, relying instead on TCR beta sequences and their occurrence across donors. An earlier analysis of several hundred of the donors applied high-throughput TCR beta sequencing to assess whether each TCR beta V gene segment acted as functional or pseudogenic. Donor age, sex, ethnicity and CMV serostatus were compiled together with the repertoire data. Genome-wide SNP genotypes for about 60% of the roughly 700 donors were used in a later genetic analysis, which treated that subset as a discovery cohort. All discovery cohort repertoires had been generated using a single sequencing platform. HLA typing covered class I and class II loci at four-digit resolution. Typing coverage differed by locus: A, B, C, DRB1 and DQB1 were typed in about 620-640 donors, DQA1 in about 500, DPA1 in 600 to 610, and DPB1 in 450 to 490. Four or five DR-DQ haplotypes were handled as single units for association and clustering, since linkage in the cohort was strong. Among 300 to 500 genotyped donors of the cohort, an average of roughly 230,000 unique TCR beta nucleotide sequences was sequenced per donor, of which 15% to 20% were non-productive. What the research found in general, with its limitations: A cluster of highly shared sequence variants was judged likely to represent a technical artifact of the sequencing pipeline. Because some donors lacked HLA typing at each locus, the association tests relied only on the typed subset. Immune exposure information for the cohort was limited to CMV serostatus. In an earlier analysis of roughly 500 of the donors, most TCR beta V segments appeared in productive rearrangements about 87% or about 30% of the time, broadly matching IMGT annotations. An association between a missense DCLRE1C variant and V-gene and J-gene trimming of TCR beta chains was found in a later genetic analysis and replicated in an independent cohort. Approximately 16 rarely observed V segments, including chromosome 9 orphons, were excluded from the earlier analysis of about 600 of the donors because counts were too low. According to the authors, the approach could potentially be generalized to other disease states and immunological phenotypes. A further reported finding was that TCR beta sequences accurately predicted the HLA-A and HLA-B alleles for most subjects in the first cohort. When HLA alleles, especially DR and DQ, strongly co-occurred, TCR associations were difficult to assign to individual alleles. In this cohort, only TCR beta chains were sequenced, and detectable features were limited by the absence of alpha or paired-chain data. At a false discovery rate of 0.05, a later analysis linked 16,951 TCR beta sequences to specific HLA alleles. In vitro tests confirmed that three of the cytomegalovirus-associated TCR beta chains recognize cytomegalovirus antigens. Because the 87-base-pair reads could not distinguish some IMGT-functional V segments, including TRBV6-2 and TRBV6-3, those segments were excluded. In a later genetic analysis, fewer N-insertions in productive TCRs were reported among donors in an Asian-associated ancestry cluster than the approximately 630-donor mean. In a later analysis, most CMV-associated TCR beta chains were found to appear HLA-restricted, with HLA associations seemingly driven largely by CMV exposure. Several of the top co-occurrence clusters appeared to be linked to parvovirus B19, influenza, CMV and Epstein-Barr virus, according to a later analysis. Sequencing depth was assumed to be roughly uniform across donors in the presence/absence analyses, though that assumption may not hold. In the study, 150 to 200 TCR beta chains were listed as associated with cytomegalovirus. Cytomegalovirus status was reported to be diagnosed by the classifier with high specificity and sensitivity in both the original and validation cohorts. Compared with equally common non-associated chains, HLA-associated TCR beta chains in a later analysis were more clonally expanded and had lower generation probabilities. Most TCR sequences were observed very rarely across donors, whereas some public TCRs were present in many individuals. In a later analysis, TCR association rates were found to vary across HLA loci, with the most associated TCRs seen for DRB1 alleles and the fewest for HLA-C alleles. Linkage disequilibrium might explain the correlated functional status among segregating V segments, but an unknown experimental factor could not be excluded.

The library was prepared using the immunoSEQ multiplex PCR assay. For the multiplex PCR, a mixture combining 60 forward primers for TCR Vbeta segments and 13 reverse primers for TCR Jbeta segments was used. The CDR3 region of rearranged TCR beta genes was amplified from genomic DNA with a multiplex PCR assay. The amplified TCR beta libraries were sequenced on the Illumina HiSeq System as 87-base-pair reads. In the authors' own workflow: A later analysis tallied around 87 million unique TCR beta chains across the 610 or so repertoires, and approximately 12 million of those chains were shared by two or more donors. A nearest-neighbor algorithm error-corrected the raw reads and collapsed the reads into unique sequences, merging closely related sequences to remove PCR and sequencing errors. To assign V, D and J gene segments, CDR3 sequences were aligned to IMGT reference sequences. Each retained sequence needed at least a six-nucleotide match to both a V gene segment and a J gene segment. A rearrangement was called productive if the CDR3 had no stop codons and remained in frame with V and J, and every other rearrangement was called non-productive. Following IMGT convention, CDR3 was defined as the stretch from the second conserved V-encoded cysteine up to the conserved J-encoded phenylalanine. The earlier analysis of around 640 of the donors excluded sequences that lacked an unambiguous match to a single V gene segment. An earlier analysis of almost 600 of the donors classified V segments as functional when productive rearrangements were above 56.7% and as segregating when the standard deviation between donors was above 5%. A statistical classification framework was developed to diagnose cytomegalovirus status using the catalog of TCR beta chain sequences. V and J gene assignment, in a later analysis, came from comparing TCR nucleotide sequences with IMGT/GENE-DB human TR gene sequences. Using the TCRdist pipeline, a later analysis assigned CDR3 sequences along with most-parsimonious VDJ recombination scenarios. In a later analysis, each TCR beta chain was defined by its CDR3 amino acid sequence together with its V-gene family, and reads lacking a unique V-gene family were excluded. To address suspected cross-contamination and a sequencing artifact, a later analysis removed approximately 590 highly shared, low-generation-probability nucleotide sequences. A later analysis calculated a clonal expansion index for each public chain from normalized within-repertoire ranks of inferred template counts. Generation probabilities in a later analysis came from a VDJ recombination model fitted to out-of-frame rearrangements, and those results were checked against IGoR. In a later analysis, hypergeometric tests were used to score TCR-TCR, TCR-HLA and TCR-CMV co-occurrence, with a repertoire-size bias correction applied to TCR pairs. In a later analysis, false discovery rates were estimated by permuting HLA or CMV assignments 20 times. A later analysis grouped co-occurring TCRs with DBSCAN, adding TCRdist sequence similarity when clustering within HLA-allele-positive subsets. For co-occurrence clustering, repertoires with fewer than 30,000 or more than 120,000 public chains were excluded, along with roughly 5 repertoires with anomalous nucleotide sharing. Drawn from immuneACCESS, this table holds only the in-frame rearrangements with V and J called that TCRdb kept. Clones are partly lost; checked studies trace under half to an unresolved V gene and leave the rest unexplained. V, J and clone size are taken as reported in that table, and D and trimming were inferred from the DNA itself. The sample table shows 95,000 to 150,000 clones, and 75% to 90% are seen once. Approximately 0.24% of the sample belongs to the ten largest clones.

Concerning this clone: No cognate antigen has been identified for it. One base away there is no much larger clone; base qualities are not given.

The cohort consisted of fewer than 700 healthy bone marrow donors. Cohort members were all nominally healthy when sampled, although unrecorded immune exposures were likely present. The donor tested CMV seronegative, placing the donor among the 350 or so seronegative members of the cohort. Every donor gave a peripheral blood sample, and the peripheral blood mononuclear cells from that sample were used for TCR beta sequencing. The Qiagen DNeasy Blood Extraction Kit was used to extract genomic DNA from the blood cell samples. V sheds 6 bases and J sheds 7 bases, leaving 12 bases between their ends. As encoded in the germline V gene, CDR1 is ENHRY while CDR2 is SYGVKD. Inclusive of the bounding cysteine and phenylalanine, the CDR3 is 13 residues long. Only the CDR3 part of the read is kept: 39 bases, read in frame from the first base.

The chain is encoded by TRBV10-3 joined to TRBJ2-2, with the D gene too uncertain to name. Sequenced input: PBMCs. This TCR was sampled from a man between 45 and 60 years old in good health and CMV-seronegative. The nucleotide sequence is given as TGTGCCATCAGGGAGAATCCCGGCGGGGAGCTGTTTTTT. The encoded protein is CAIRENPGGELFF.